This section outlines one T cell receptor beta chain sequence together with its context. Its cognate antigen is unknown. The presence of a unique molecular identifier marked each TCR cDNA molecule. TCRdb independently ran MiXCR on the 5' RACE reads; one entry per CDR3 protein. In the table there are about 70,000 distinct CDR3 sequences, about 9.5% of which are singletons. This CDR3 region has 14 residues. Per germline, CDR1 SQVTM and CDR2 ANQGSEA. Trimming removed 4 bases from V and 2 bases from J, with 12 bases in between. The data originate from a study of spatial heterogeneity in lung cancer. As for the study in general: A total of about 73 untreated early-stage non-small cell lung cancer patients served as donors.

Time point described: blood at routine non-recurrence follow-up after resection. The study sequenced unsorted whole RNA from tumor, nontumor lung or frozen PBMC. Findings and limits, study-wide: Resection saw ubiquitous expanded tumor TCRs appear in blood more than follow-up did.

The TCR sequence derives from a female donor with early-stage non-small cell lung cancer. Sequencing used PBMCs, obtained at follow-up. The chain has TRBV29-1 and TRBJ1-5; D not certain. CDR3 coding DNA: TGCAGCGTTGCAGCAGGAGCTGGCAATCAGCCCCAGCATTTT. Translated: CSVAAGAGNQPQHF.